Listed below are T cell receptor beta chains from one sample, sequenced in a study of technical replicates of blood from several donors. Assay: immunoSEQ multiplex PCR; the TCRdb copy retains only in-frame clones and omits some. This table holds 60,000 to 90,000 clones, approximately 95% found once. The sequencing sample was made of T cells isolated from PBMCs. These receptors came from a human donor in good health. Both conserved end residues are part of each CDR3. D genes are given only for firm matches. The size of a clone is reported for some rows only, either as once, few or many, or as a class for expanded clones.

clone_size,d_call,v_call,j_call,cdr3_nt,cdr3_aa
few,-,TRBV5-1,TRBJ2-7,TGCGCCAGCATGAGGGAGGTGTTGTCTAACGAGCAGTACTTC,CASMREVLSNEQYF
-,TRBD1,TRBV27,TRBJ1-1,TGTGCCAGCAGTTTAATCAGGGGGCGGGCCACTGAAGCTTTCTTT,CASSLIRGRATEAFF
-,-,TRBV6-4,TRBJ2-2,TGTGCCAGCAGTCCCCAACCTCAGGGGAACACCGGGGAGCTGTTTTTT,CASSPQPQGNTGELFF
-,-,TRBV2,TRBJ2-1,TGTGCCAGCAGTGCCAGGTCCTACAATGAGCAGTTCTTC,CASSARSYNEQFF
-,-,TRBV28,TRBJ1-5,TGTGCCAGCAGTCCAATCCCTCTAGTTTTTAGCAATCAGCCCCAGCATTTT,CASSPIPLVFSNQPQHF
-,-,TRBV11-2,TRBJ2-7,TGTGCCAGCAGTTCCGGAACAGGGAAAGGAGGCGAGCAGTACTTC,CASSSGTGKGGEQYF
-,-,TRBV4-1,TRBJ2-1,TGCGCCAGCAGCCAAGGCGCGGTAAGGAGAGTTGTTTCCTACAATGAGCAGTTCTTC,CASSQGAVRRVVSYNEQFF
-,TRBD1,TRBV19,TRBJ1-2,TGTGCCAGTAGCGTGGGGGGACAGGGAAGAGGGTATGGCTACACCTTC,CASSVGGQGRGYGYTF
-,-,TRBV27,TRBJ2-2,TGTGCCAGCAGTTTTAGGGAGGCCGGGGAGCTGTTTTTT,CASSFREAGELFF
-,TRBD1,TRBV10-1,TRBJ1-6,TGCGCCAGCAGTGAGTCGGGACAGGGGGATTCACCCCTCCACTTT,CASSESGQGDSPLHF
-,-,TRBV7-6,TRBJ2-7,TGTGCCAGCAGTCCTTACAGGGTTACCTACGAGCAGTACTTC,CASSPYRVTYEQYF
-,TRBD1,TRBV30,TRBJ2-5,TGTGCCTGGCACAGGGGACAATGGCTAGAGACCCAGTACTTC,CAWHRGQWLETQYF
-,-,TRBV6-5,TRBJ1-4,TGTGCCAGCCGAGATCGGGGAGGGACTAATGAAAAACTGTTTTTT,CASRDRGGTNEKLFF
-,-,TRBV4-1,TRBJ2-4,TGCGCCAGCAGCCCTTTGGGCAGGGCCAAAAACATTCAGTACTTC,CASSPLGRAKNIQYF
-,-,TRBV19,TRBJ1-5,TGTGCCAGTAGTGTCGGAGGGCCCCCTCCTTATAGCAATCAGCCCCAGCATTTT,CASSVGGPPPYSNQPQHF
-,TRBD1,TRBV27,TRBJ1-2,TGTGCCAGCAGACACCGGGACAGCGTATGGACCTTC,CASRHRDSVWTF
-,-,TRBV9,TRBJ1-5,TGTGCCAGCAGCGTACAGGGTGATAGCAATCAGCCCCAGCATTTT,CASSVQGDSNQPQHF
-,-,TRBV7-8,TRBJ2-1,TGTGCCAGCAGCTTTTTGCCTCTGAGCTCCTACAATGAGCAGTTCTTC,CASSFLPLSSYNEQFF
-,TRBD2,TRBV12-5,TRBJ2-7,TGTGCTAGTGGTTTGTATCCTAGCGGGGCCTACGAGCAGTACTTC,CASGLYPSGAYEQYF
-,TRBD1,TRBV19,TRBJ2-3,TGTGCCAGTAGTGGGACAGGGGGTTGGGATACGCAGTATTTT,CASSGTGGWDTQYF
-,-,TRBV5-1,TRBJ1-2,TGCGCCAGCAGCTTGGTGGAGGGTAACTATGGCTACACCTTC,CASSLVEGNYGYTF
-,-,TRBV19,TRBJ2-5,TGTGCCACCTCAGACGGCTTAGCGTCTAAAAGAGAAGAGACCCAGTACTTC,CATSDGLASKREETQYF
once,TRBD1,TRBV9,TRBJ1-2,TGTGCCAGCAGCGGAACAGGGGGTTTAGATGGCTACACCTTC,CASSGTGGLDGYTF